These 15 T cell receptor beta chains originate from one sample sequenced in a study of identical twins. TCRdb processed the 5' RACE reads anew with MiXCR; each CDR3 protein has one entry. The sample holds roughly 1,500,000 distinct CDR3 sequences, around a third seen once. The sequencing sample was made of cord blood. The receptors shown here come from a newborn girl in good health.

The chain uses TRBV5-1 and TRBJ2-2; 8 nucleotides line up with TRBD1. Germline loops: CDR1 SGHRS, CDR2 YFSETQ. Germline trimming cut 0 bases from V and 4 bases from J; bases unmatched to any gene: 2. The CDR3 runs to 15 residues. The DNA for the CDR3 is TGCGCCAGCAGCTTGGCGACAGGGGCCACCGGGGAGCTGTTTTTT. It is translated as CASSLATGATGELFF. The full variable domain, in which reference TRBV5-1 and TRBJ2-2 provide the parts outside the CDR3, is KAGVTQTPRYLIKTRGQQVTLSCSPISGHRSVSWYQQTPGQGLQFLFEYFSETQRNKGNFPGRFSGRQFSNSRSEMNVSTLELGDSALYLCASSLATGATGELFFGEGSRLTVL.

This clonotype has just a few counts. The rearrangement uses TRBV12-3 or TRBV12-4 and TRBJ2-1, with D perhaps assigned TRBD1 or TRBD2 (7 bases each). V lost 6 bases and J 7 bases, leaving 25 bases between the germline ends. This CDR3 contains 17 residues. The CDR3 is CASSEPSQGRGANEQFF. The CDR3 DNA reads as TGTGCCAGCAGCGAACCTTCACAGGGGAGGGGGGCAAATGAGCAGTTCTTC.

This rearrangement joins TRBV14 to TRBJ2-1; tentatively, D is TRBD1 or TRBD2 (5 bases each). The J call may be wrong; the DNA end is better matched by TRBJ2-7. The CDR3 is made up of 19 amino acids. Germline V CDR1 and CDR2: SGHDN, FVKESK. The CDR3 is CASSYRAHNLGGSYNEQYF. DNA of the CDR3: TGTGCCAGCAGCTACCGGGCCCATAACCTTGGGGGTTCCTACAATGAGCAGTACTTC.

Note on this clonotype: A much larger clone differs from this one at a single base, so this may be a read error. V and J are TRBV20-1 and TRBJ2-5, with 7 nucleotides matching TRBD2. This CDR3 contains 12 residues. The germline V gene has CDR1 DFQATT and CDR2 SNEGSKA (reference sequence). The CDR3 protein is CRVRDYQNEQYF. The CDR3, as DNA: TGCAGAGTCCGGGACTACCAAAATGAGCAGTACTTC.

The sample holds a few counts of this clonotype. The chain links TRBV6-1 to TRBJ1-5; D is unclear. This CDR3 is 15 amino acids long. The V gene's germline CDR1 is MNHNS and CDR2 SASEGT. Trimming pared 2 bases from V and 0 bases from J, leaving 8 bases between. CDR3 region: CASSEYEHSNQPQHF. The CDR3 bases are TGTGCCAGCAGTGAATACGAACATAGCAATCAGCCCCAGCATTTT.

The J gene is TRBJ2-6, the V gene TRBV24-1; D possibly corresponds to TRBD2 (6 bases). The CDR3 is made up of 16 amino acids. CDR1 is KGHDR, CDR2 SFDVKD, per germline. The V and J ends lost 9 bases and 2 bases respectively, with 16 bases between them. The CDR3 sequence: CATCDRGGTGANVLTF. As DNA, the CDR3 is TGTGCCACCTGCGACCGAGGCGGGACTGGGGCCAACGTCCTGACTTTC.

The count of this clonotype is one. V is TRBV9 and J is TRBJ2-5, with 13 nucleotides matching TRBD2. The germline V gene has CDR1 SGDLS and CDR2 YYNGEE. The CDR3 sequence is 15 residues long. V lost 3 bases and J lost 4; bases outside the gene matches: 3. The CDR3 is CASSEGLAGPETQYF. In DNA form, the CDR3 reads TGTGCCAGCAGCGAGGGACTAGCGGGGCCAGAGACCCAGTACTTC.

The chain combines TRBV7-9 with TRBJ2-7; D is possibly TRBD2 (7 bases). The CDR3 has 16 amino acids. V was clipped by 1 base and J by 0 bases, with 13 bases between them. Germline CDR1 and CDR2: SEHNR and FQNEAQ (reference sequence). CDR3 region: CASSLGGGDSSYEQYF. The CDR3 nucleotides are TGTGCCAGCAGCTTAGGGGGGGGCGATAGCTCCTACGAGCAGTACTTC.

This sequence joins TRBV7-2 and TRBJ2-3, with D possibly being TRBD2 (6 bases). Germline CDR1 is SGHTA and CDR2 is FQGNSA. Between the trimmed V and J ends, which lost 5 bases and 2 bases, there was a span of 20 bases. The CDR3 is made up of 17 amino acids. As DNA, the CDR3 is TGTGCCAGCAGCCCGCGGAGGGGCCTACTCTCCACAGATACGCAGTATTTT. Encoded protein: CASSPRRGLLSTDTQYF.

Only a few counts were recorded for this clonotype. The chain carries TRBV20-1 and TRBJ1-5; 9 positions agree with TRBD1. Germline CDR1 is DFQATT and CDR2 is SNEGSKA (reference sequence). V lost 5 bases to trimming and J lost 6 bases; unmatched junction nucleotides: 5. The CDR3 is 13 residues long. CDR3 region: CSASGTGFQPQHF. The CDR3 region has the DNA TGCAGTGCTTCCGGGACAGGGTTTCAGCCCCAGCATTTT.

This clonotype showed up just a few times. The chain combines TRBV6-6 with TRBJ1-5, with D uncertain. The CDR3 is 14 amino acids. Trimming cost V 0 bases and J 6 bases, with 9 bases left between them. Germline assignment: CDR1 MNHNY and CDR2 SVGAGI (reference sequence). CDR3 nucleotide sequence: TGTGCCAGCAGTTACTCGAGTGGGATTCAGCCCCAGCATTTT. Protein product: CASSYSSGIQPQHF.

The chain joins TRBV20-1 to TRBJ2-3; D not certain. With 5 bases removed from V and 0 bases from J, the gap between germline ends came to 12 bases. Germline values: CDR1 DFQATT, CDR2 SNEGSKA (reference sequence). This CDR3 is built from 14 residues. CDR3 residues: CSAGLTASTDTQYF. In nucleotides, the CDR3 is TGCAGTGCTGGCCTTACAGCTAGCACAGATACGCAGTATTTT.

Of note for this clonotype: A much larger clone differs by one base, so this may be a read error. The chain links TRBV7-9 to TRBJ2-3; 9 bases match TRBD1. This CDR3 region has 19 residues. The ends lost 0 bases at V and 4 bases at J; junction bases unmatched: 14. The germline V gene has CDR1 SEHNR and CDR2 FQNEAQ (reference sequence). The CDR3 DNA reads TGTGCCAGCAGCTTAGCCAAGAAATCAGGACAGGGGCTTGCAGATACGCAGTATTTT. Translated: CASSLAKKSGQGLADTQYF.

This clonotype came up a few times. The chain carries TRBV28 and TRBJ2-7; weak D call: TRBD2 (5 bases). V was trimmed by 5 bases and J by 2 bases, leaving 19 bases between them. Per the germline V gene, CDR1 is MDHEN and CDR2 is SYDVKM. The CDR3 length is 16 residues. The CDR3 DNA reads TGTGCCAGCAGTCCTACACTAGTTTCAAGGCCCTACGAGCAGTACTTC. This encodes CASSPTLVSRPYEQYF.

This chain joins TRBV5-5 and TRBJ2-6; unclear D gene. This CDR3 is 16 amino acids long. Per germline, CDR1 SGHKS and CDR2 YYEKEE (reference sequence). Trimming took off 1 base at V and 2 bases at J, with 10 bases between the two ends. The CDR3 region has the DNA TGTGCCAGCAGCTTGTTTGGCGAGACTGGGGCCAACGTCCTGACTTTC. Residues: CASSLFGETGANVLTF.